The rows below give T cell receptor beta chains drawn from one sample of a study of T cell changes during pregnancy in multiple sclerosis. Produced via immunoSEQ multiplex PCR; TCRdb's table is partial and in-frame only. The data hold roughly 110,000 clones, with 85% to 95% observed a single time. Sequencing was performed on peripheral blood, taken in the third trimester of pregnancy. Every receptor here comes from a female donor in good health, enrolled as a control in a pregnancy study. The CDR3 runs from the conserved cysteine through the conserved F or W. D genes are given only for firm matches. Clone size appears in some rows only: once, few, many, or a class for an expanded clone.

D,size,J,V,DNA,CDR3
.,few,TRBJ1-2,TRBV5-6,TGTGCCAGCAGCTTGGGACATCGGAACTATGGCTACACCTTC,CASSLGHRNYGYTF
.,.,TRBJ2-3,TRBV11-2,TGTGCCAGCAGCTCCTATACGCCGGGCACAGATACGCAGTATTTT,CASSSYTPGTDTQYF
TRBD2,.,TRBJ2-3,TRBV15,TGTGCCACCAGCAGCAGCGGGGGGCCAGAAGATACGCAGTATTTT,CATSSSGGPEDTQYF
TRBD2,.,TRBJ2-3,TRBV27,TGTGCCAGCAGTTGGATACGGGGGACCGGGGGGTCAGATACGCAGTATTTT,CASSWIRGTGGSDTQYF
.,.,TRBJ1-5,TRBV6-5,TGTGCCAGCAGTAGGCGCGGGTCCTATCAGCCCCAGCATTTT,CASSRRGSYQPQHF
.,.,TRBJ2-1,TRBV4-3,TGCGCCAGCAGCCAAGTCCGGGTTTCCTACAATGAGCAGTTCTTC,CASSQVRVSYNEQFF
.,.,TRBJ1-6,TRBV5-1,TGCGCCAGCAGCTTGGTAGGCAGGGAGGATTCACCCCTCCACTTT,CASSLVGREDSPLHF
TRBD1,.,TRBJ1-1,TRBV5-4,TGTGCCAGCAGCTTGGACCCTACAGGGGGTGGATTGGCTTTCTTT,CASSLDPTGGGLAFF
TRBD1,.,TRBJ1-6,TRBV5-4,TGTGCCAGCAGTCGGACAGGCTATAATTCACCCCTCCACTTT,CASSRTGYNSPLHF
.,.,TRBJ1-1,TRBV9,TGTGCCAGCAGCCGAACAGTGAACACTGAAGCTTTCTTT,CASSRTVNTEAFF
.,.,TRBJ1-1,TRBV15,TGTGCCACCAGCAGAGACAGGGTATCGGGTGAAGCTTTCTTT,CATSRDRVSGEAFF
TRBD1,.,TRBJ2-2,TRBV12-5,TGTGCTAGTGGTTCCGGACAGGAGATGAACACCGGGGAGCTGTTTTTT,CASGSGQEMNTGELFF
TRBD1,.,TRBJ1-4,TRBV2,TGTGCCAGCAACTCGCAGGGGGTAGGAACTAATGAAAAACTGTTTTTT,CASNSQGVGTNEKLFF
.,.,TRBJ2-1,TRBV5-1,TGCGCCAGCAGCGTTGGACCGTCGAGCGGAGGACTTTACAATGAGCAGTTCTTC,CASSVGPSSGGLYNEQFF
.,.,TRBJ1-3,TRBV6-1,TGTGCCAGCAGTGAAGAGGACAGCTCTGGAAACACCATATATTTT,CASSEEDSSGNTIYF